The subject of this entry is one T cell receptor (beta chain). The antigen is unknown. This sample is part of a study of neoadjuvant nivolumab and ipilimumab in lung cancer. Libraries were prepared by immunoSEQ multiplex PCR; TCRdb keeps only in-frame clonotypes and omits some of them. The data show 20,000 or so clones, under 80% seen once. The CDR3 is 16 residues long. CDR1 and CDR2 (germline): LGHNA, YNFKEQ. Trimming cost V 0 bases and J 4 bases; bases outside gene matches: 7. Regarding the study as a whole: Pretherapy blood TCR richness correlated positively with resected tumor richness.

The gene calls are TRBV4-2 and TRBJ2-5; the match to TRBD2 covers 8 bases. The specimen was tumor tissue, collected after neoadjuvant nivolumab, alone or with ipilimumab, at or shortly before surgery. The receptor was isolated from an adult with non-small cell lung cancer. The CDR3 DNA reads TGTGCCAGCAGCCAAGAGGGACTAGGGCTCGGAGAGACCCAGTACTTC. Protein sequence: CASSQEGLGLGETQYF.